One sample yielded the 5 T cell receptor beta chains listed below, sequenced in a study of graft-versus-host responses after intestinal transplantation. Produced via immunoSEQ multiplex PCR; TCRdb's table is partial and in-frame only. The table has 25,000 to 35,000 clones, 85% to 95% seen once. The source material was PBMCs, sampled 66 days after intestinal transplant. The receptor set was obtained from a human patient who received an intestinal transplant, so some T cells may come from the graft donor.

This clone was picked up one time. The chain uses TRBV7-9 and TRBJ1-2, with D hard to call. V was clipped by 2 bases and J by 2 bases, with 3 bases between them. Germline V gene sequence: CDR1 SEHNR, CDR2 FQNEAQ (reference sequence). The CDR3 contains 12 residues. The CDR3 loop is CASSLQNYGYTF. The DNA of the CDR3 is TGTGCCAGCAGCTTACAAAACTATGGCTACACCTTC.

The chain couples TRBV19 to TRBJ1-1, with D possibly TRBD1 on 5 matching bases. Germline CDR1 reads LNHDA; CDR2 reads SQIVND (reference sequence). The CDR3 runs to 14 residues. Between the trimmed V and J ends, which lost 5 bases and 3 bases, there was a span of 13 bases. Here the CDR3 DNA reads TGTGCCAGTAGTCCCACGGGGGGGTACACTGAAGCTTTCTTT. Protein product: CASSPTGGYTEAFF.

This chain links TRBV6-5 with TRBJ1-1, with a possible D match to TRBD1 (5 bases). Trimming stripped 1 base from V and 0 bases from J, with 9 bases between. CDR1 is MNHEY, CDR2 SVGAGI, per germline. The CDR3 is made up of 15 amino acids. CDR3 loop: CASSYFDSMNTEAFF. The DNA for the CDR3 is TGTGCCAGCAGTTACTTCGACAGCATGAACACTGAAGCTTTCTTT.

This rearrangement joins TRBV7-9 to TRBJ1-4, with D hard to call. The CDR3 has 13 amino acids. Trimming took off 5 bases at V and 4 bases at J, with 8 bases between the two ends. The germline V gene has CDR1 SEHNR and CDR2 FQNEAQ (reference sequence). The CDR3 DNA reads TGTGCCAGCAGCCGGGCCCGTAATGAAAAACTGTTTTTT. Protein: CASSRARNEKLFF.

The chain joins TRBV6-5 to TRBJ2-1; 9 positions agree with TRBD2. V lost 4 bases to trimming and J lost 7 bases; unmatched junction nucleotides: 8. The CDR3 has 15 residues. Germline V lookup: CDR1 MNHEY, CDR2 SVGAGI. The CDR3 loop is CASSFWAGGLNEQFF. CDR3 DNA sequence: TGTGCCAGCAGTTTCTGGGCGGGAGGGCTTAATGAGCAGTTCTTC.